This TCR beta chain was observed in a study of T cells in narcolepsy. The CDR3 runs to 15 residues. Germline V gene data show CDR1 as SGHAT and CDR2 as FQNNGV. The trim removed 1 base at V and 8 bases at J, leaving 3 bases unmatched. The assay was immunoSEQ multiplex PCR, and TCRdb's table has in-frame clones only and misses some. Of more than 30,000 clones listed, 84% are singletons. Input material: CD45RA- memory CD4+ T cells from PBMCs. The TCR originated in a human donor with narcolepsy. This chain links TRBV11-2 with TRBJ2-1; 12 bases line up with TRBD2. The CDR3 region is CASSLVLAGGDEQFF. The CDR3 DNA sequence: TGTGCCAGCAGCTTAGTACTAGCGGGAGGTGATGAGCAGTTCTTC.